This T cell receptor beta chain was observed in a study of CD8 T cells in Susac syndrome (dated by TCRdb to about 2019). About the investigation overall: Among the sequenced Susac syndrome patients, more than five had clinically active disease and about 8 were in clinical remission. The clonality of the CD8+ T cell repertoire was compared across 12 healthy donors, about 14 Susac syndrome patients and under 18 multiple sclerosis patients. At the time of blood withdrawal, Susac syndrome patients were either therapy-naive, taking corticosteroids (with some also receiving IVIg), or on IVIg alone. Repertoire sequencing was used to test whether CD8+ T cell activation and differentiation in Susac syndrome was antigen driven.

Counted from cysteine to phenylalanine, this CDR3 has 13 amino acids. CDR3 DNA only is kept here, 39 bases in frame from base 1. V lost 1 base and J lost 5 bases; the stretch between them is 8 bases long. The germline V gene (reference sequence) specifies LNHDA as CDR1 and SQIVND as CDR2. A note on this clonotype: The target of this receptor is not known. Nothing much larger sits one base from this clone, and base qualities are not available.

Peripheral blood CD8+ and CD4+ T cells from healthy donors, Susac syndrome patients and multiple sclerosis patients were profiled by high-throughput TCR beta sequencing. The Susac syndrome patients fulfilled recently defined diagnostic criteria for definite or probable disease. Bulk CD8+ and CD4+ T cells were purified by magnetic negative isolation, while CD8+ TEMRA cells were enriched using FACS. Blood was drawn into EDTA tubes, processed within 24 hours, and PBMCs were isolated by density gradient centrifugation. PBMCs intended for TCR sequencing were frozen in liquid nitrogen and were later thawed in a 37 degrees C water bath. Purity of sorted or isolated CD4+, CD8+ and CD8+ TEMRA cells was at least 90%. RNA was extracted using the RNeasy kit, and about 0.45 to 1 ug of the RNA was reverse transcribed with random hexamers. The immunoSEQ multiplex PCR assay, which covers 54 Vbeta and 13 Jbeta segments, was used to amplify TCR beta CDR3 regions. Bias from PCR amplification was corrected by using a synthetic template baseline for primer optimization and for computational correction. The paper's processing steps were these. Only productive sequences were kept, with reads annotated to V, D and J genes according to IMGT and analyzed in immunoSEQ Analyzer. Clonality was computed as one minus Shannon entropy normalized by log2 of the number of productive unique sequences. For each patient and control, public and private clones were evaluated within the 100 most prevalent clones. A clone was defined as Susac-specific if it was absent from the healthy and MS cohorts, from more than 850 published viral clones and from other ImmuneACCESS disease sequences. TCRdb passed the public sequencing reads through fastp at Q25 and MiXCR, retaining productive beta sequences. Each entry is one CDR3 protein sequence, shown with its most common DNA and genes. The V and J calls follow TCRdb's processing rather than the paper's. This sample has around 170,000 distinct CDR3 sequences in its table, and around 95% of those were observed once. The ten largest clones take up about 0.15% of the sample.

Overall study results and their limits: The TCR sequencing and HLA analysis was acknowledged to have included a relatively small number of individuals. Clonal expansion was seen in Susac syndrome CD8+ repertoires, peaking in CD8+ TEMRA cells and being greater in clinically active patients than in remitting ones. In the total CD8+ and CD8+ TEMRA repertoires, 15 to 20 and five Susac-specific public clones, respectively, were identified.

The rearrangement combines TRBV19 with TRBJ2-5; the D segment could be TRBD2, given 5 matching bases. The source material was CD8+ T cells from PBMCs. The TCR was taken from a human donor with Susac syndrome. The nucleotide sequence is given as TGTGCCAGTAGTATAGCGGGGATCGAGACCCAGTACTTC. Translated, it gives CASSIAGIETQYF.